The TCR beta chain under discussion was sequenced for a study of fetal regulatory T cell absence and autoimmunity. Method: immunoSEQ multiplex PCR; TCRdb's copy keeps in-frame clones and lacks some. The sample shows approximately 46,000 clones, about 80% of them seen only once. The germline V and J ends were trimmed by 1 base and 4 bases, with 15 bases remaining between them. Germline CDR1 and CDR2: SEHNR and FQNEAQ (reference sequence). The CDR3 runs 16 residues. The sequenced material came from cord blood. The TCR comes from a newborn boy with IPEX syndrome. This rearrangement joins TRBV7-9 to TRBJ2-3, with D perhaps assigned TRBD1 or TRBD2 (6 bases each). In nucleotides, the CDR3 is TGTGCCAGCAGCTTAGATCCGGGGGCGCGGGCAGATACGCAGTATTTT. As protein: CASSLDPGARADTQYF.